A single sample gave rise to the 26 T cell receptor beta chains below, sequenced in a study of OX40 agonist ivuxolimab in advanced cancers. Some clones are missing from TCRdb's copy, which holds only in-frame ones; the method was immunoSEQ multiplex PCR. The sample has some 50,000 clones, about nine tenths seen once. The specimen comprised CD4+ or CD8+ T cells sorted from blood, sampled in a trial of the OX40 agonist ivuxolimab. These receptors were collected from an adult with an advanced solid tumor such as melanoma, head and neck, liver or kidney cancer.

The J gene is TRBJ2-7, the V gene TRBV5-1; possible D gene TRBD1, 6 bases. In germline, CDR1 is SGHRS, CDR2 YFSETQ. The V gene lost 4 bases and the J gene lost 1 base, with 12 bases spanning the gap. CDR3 length: 14 amino acids. The CDR3 DNA reads as TGCGCCAGCAGCCCGACAGGTATATCCTACGAGCAGTACTTC. It specifies CASSPTGISYEQYF.

The gene calls are TRBV11-2 and TRBJ2-5; TRBD1 matches at 9 bases. CDR3 length equals 18 residues. The V gene's germline CDR1 is SGHAT and CDR2 FQNNGV. Unmatched junction bases numbered 10, after V lost 0 bases and J lost 2 bases. CDR3 protein: CASSLDDRGTRWQETQYF. Written as DNA, the CDR3 is TGTGCCAGCAGCTTAGATGACAGGGGGACGAGGTGGCAAGAGACCCAGTACTTC. Combining the CDR3 with reference TRBV11-2 and TRBJ2-5 gives the whole variable domain EAGVAQSPRYKIIEKRQSVAFWCNPISGHATLYWYQQILGQGPKLLIQFQNNGVVDDSQLPKDRFSAERLKGVDSTLKIQPAKLEDSAVYLCASSLDDRGTRWQETQYFGPGTRLLVL.

The V call is TRBV5-1, the J call TRBJ1-2, with D hard to call. The CDR3 length is 14 residues. Germline lookup yields CDR1 SGHRS and CDR2 YFSETQ. V lost 5 bases, J lost 7 bases, and 18 bases lay in between. The CDR3 DNA reads TGCGCCAGCAGTTCTGAATCAGGCGGACTTGGCTACACCTTC. Protein sequence: CASSSESGGLGYTF.

V is TRBV19 and J is TRBJ1-2, with D uncertain. The CDR3 runs 16 residues. V lost 0 bases and J lost 0, with 11 bases in between. Germline lookup yields CDR1 LNHDA and CDR2 SQIVND (reference sequence). DNA for the CDR3: TGTGCCAGTAGTATAGATCATGGCAGGACTAACTATGGCTACACCTTC. Protein sequence: CASSIDHGRTNYGYTF.

V and J are TRBV15 and TRBJ1-1; D remains ambiguous. V gave up 2 bases and J gave up 3 bases, with 4 bases separating them. From germline, CDR1 is LNHNV and CDR2 YYDKDF (reference sequence). The CDR3 has 12 amino acids. CDR3 protein: CATSRPDTEAFF. CDR3 DNA: TGTGCCACCAGCAGACCAGACACTGAAGCTTTCTTT. Together with reference TRBV15 and TRBJ1-1, the CDR3 gives the full variable domain: DAMVIQNPRYQVTQFGKPVTLSCSQTLNHNVMYWYQQKSSQAPKLLFHYYDKDFNNEADTPDNFQSRRPNTSFCFLDIRSPGLGDTAMYLCATSRPDTEAFFGQGTRLTVV.

J is TRBJ2-5 and V is TRBV2; perhaps TRBD2 as D (5 bases). V gave up 4 bases and J gave up 5 bases, with 14 bases separating them. Germline V gene sequence: CDR1 SNHLY, CDR2 FYNNEI. This CDR3 spans 14 amino acids. CDR3 loop: CASSGRGLGETQYF. The CDR3 region has the DNA TGTGCCAGCAGTGGTCGGGGTTTAGGTGAGACCCAGTACTTC.

The chain combines TRBV28 with TRBJ2-2; no clear D. This CDR3 is 12 amino acids long. With 6 bases removed from V and 8 bases from J, the gap between germline ends came to 10 bases. Germline CDR1 is MDHEN and CDR2 is SYDVKM. CDR3 protein: CASRKMTGELFF. CDR3 coding DNA: TGTGCCAGCAGGAAGATGACAGGGGAGCTGTTTTTT.

The V call is TRBV19, the J call TRBJ2-2; D gene unclear. Germline V gene data show CDR1 as LNHDA and CDR2 as SQIVND (reference sequence). Trimming shortened V by 1 base and J by 5 bases, and 8 bases separated the two germline ends. This CDR3 spans 14 amino acids. CDR3 sequence reads: CASSIAVRTGELFF. For the CDR3, the DNA is TGTGCCAGTAGTATAGCTGTCCGAACCGGGGAGCTGTTTTTT.

The V gene is TRBV4-1, the J gene TRBJ2-6; perhaps TRBD1 as D (6 bases). V was shortened by 2 bases and J by 4 bases, with 9 bases between the two germline ends. The CDR3 is 15 amino acids. The V gene's germline CDR1 is MGHRA and CDR2 YSYEKL. CDR3 bases: TGCGCCAGCAGCCAACAAGGGGGAGGGGCCAACGTCCTGACTTTC. The encoded protein is CASSQQGGGANVLTF.

This chain connects TRBV7-6 to TRBJ2-2; D not certain. CDR3 length: 15 residues. The V end lost 4 bases, the J end lost 5 bases, and 14 bases lay between the germline ends. Germline lookup yields CDR1 SGHVS and CDR2 FNYEAQ. Here the CDR3 DNA reads TGTGCCAGCAGCTCCCCCTGGACGGCAACCGGGGAGCTGTTTTTT. Translating gives CASSSPWTATGELFF.

This chain joins TRBV14 and TRBJ2-1, with D uncertain. V was shortened by 0 bases and J by 4 bases, with 4 bases between the two germline ends. Per germline, CDR1 SGHDN and CDR2 FVKESK. The CDR3 covers 13 residues. The CDR3 region has the DNA TGTGCCAGCAGCCAAGAAAGTTACAATGAGCAGTTCTTC. As protein: CASSQESYNEQFF.

The chain couples TRBV4-1 to TRBJ2-3; D is unresolved. CDR1 is MGHRA and CDR2 is YSYEKL in the germline V gene. Trimming shortened V by 5 bases and J by 7 bases, and 19 bases separated the two germline ends. This CDR3 region has 15 residues. Written as DNA, the CDR3 is TGCGCCAGCAGCGAAAACCAGGTCCCACAAAATACGCAGTATTTT. Encoded protein: CASSENQVPQNTQYF.

J is TRBJ2-2 and V is TRBV7-2; D perhaps matches TRBD1 (6 bases). V lost 4 bases and J lost 6, with 15 bases in between. Germline V gene sequence: CDR1 SGHTA, CDR2 FQGNSA. The CDR3 spans 15 residues. The CDR3 here is CASSSYRVGAGELFF. DNA for the CDR3: TGTGCCAGCAGCTCCTACAGGGTAGGGGCCGGGGAGCTGTTTTTT.

The CDR3 protein is CASSPLGGAYEQYV. The CDR3 DNA is TGTGCCAGCTCACCACTTGGCGGGGCCTACGAGCAGTACGTC. The J gene is TRBJ2-7, the V gene TRBV18; perhaps TRBD2 as D (6 bases). Germline values: CDR1 KGHSH, CDR2 LQKENI. Deletions cut 1 base from V and 2 bases from J, with 9 bases between. CDR3 size: 14 residues.

Details on this clone: Its ends do not fully match the called genes, so a read error is possible. The rearrangement joins TRBV18 to TRBJ2-3; D not certain. Germline-derived CDR1 and CDR2 are KGHSH and LQKENI. The CDR3 extends over 13 amino acids. The CDR3 nucleotides read TGTGCCAGCTCCCCACAAGGCCCAGATACGCAGTATTTT. Translating it yields CASSPQGPDTQYF.

This clone was seen a handful of times. J is TRBJ1-1 and V is TRBV29-1; D not certain. The germline gives CDR1 SQVTM, CDR2 ANQGSEA. Trimming cost V 8 bases and J 4 bases, with 17 bases left between them. CDR3 length equals 13 residues. The CDR3 loop is CSLKRVVSTEAFF. The CDR3 nucleotides read TGCAGCCTGAAGCGGGTGGTGAGCACTGAAGCTTTCTTT.

This sequence joins TRBV28 and TRBJ2-5, with 8 positions matching TRBD1. J lost 1 base, V lost 4 bases, and 2 bases had no gene match. The CDR3 spans 14 residues. Germline assignment: CDR1 MDHEN and CDR2 SYDVKM. The DNA for the CDR3 is TGTGCCAGCAGTTCACAGGGGGGCCAAGAGACCCAGTACTTC. This translates into CASSSQGGQETQYF. Variable domain in full (rest from reference TRBV28 and TRBJ2-5): DVKVTQSSRYLVKRTGEKVFLECVQDMDHENMFWYRQDPGLGLRLIYFSYDVKMKEKGDIPEGYSVSREKKERFSLILESASTNQTSMYLCASSSQGGQETQYFGPGTRLLVL.

The gene calls are TRBV6-5 and TRBJ1-2; D remains ambiguous. This CDR3 is built from 14 residues. V was clipped by 2 bases and J by 8 bases, with 15 bases between them. Germline-derived CDR1 and CDR2 are MNHEY and SVGAGI. The CDR3 DNA follows: TGTGCCAGCAGTTACGGTAGAGTTGGTTCCGGCTACACCTTC. The encoded protein is CASSYGRVGSGYTF.

The J gene is TRBJ2-3, the V gene TRBV7-7; the match to TRBD1 covers 7 bases. Germline V gene data show CDR1 as SSHAT and CDR2 as FNYEAQ (reference sequence). This CDR3 contains 15 residues. The V and J ends lost 5 bases and 2 bases, in that order; junction bases with no gene match: 7. The chain's CDR3 is CASSPVRGTTDTQYF. The CDR3 bases are TGTGCCAGCAGCCCGGTCAGGGGGACCACAGATACGCAGTATTTT.

In DNA, the CDR3 is TGTGCCAGCAGGCAAGGGGTGGGTGAGCAGTTCTTC. Protein product: CASRQGVGEQFF. This chain connects TRBV2 to TRBJ2-1, with D maybe TRBD1 (5 bases). V lost 6 bases, J lost 9 bases, and 12 bases lay in between. Germline V gene data show CDR1 as SNHLY and CDR2 as FYNNEI. The CDR3 totals 12 residues.

The chain employs TRBV9 and TRBJ1-2; no firm D call. The CDR3 sequence is 14 residues long. Germline values: CDR1 SGDLS, CDR2 YYNGEE. Trimming shortened V by 4 bases and J by 0 bases, and 10 bases separated the two germline ends. CDR3 in amino acids: CASSPRMANYGYTF. Written as DNA, the CDR3 is TGTGCCAGCAGCCCAAGAATGGCTAACTATGGCTACACCTTC.

The chain uses TRBV5-1 and TRBJ2-2; 11 nucleotides match TRBD2. Germline CDR1 is SGHRS and CDR2 is YFSETQ. The junction had 5 bases not matched to a gene; V was cut back by 0 bases and J by 4 bases. This CDR3 region has 17 residues. The CDR3 DNA sequence: TGCGCCAGCAGCTTGGTAGCGGGAGGGCCGGCCACCGGGGAGCTGTTTTTT. Amino acid sequence: CASSLVAGGPATGELFF.

CDR3: CASSLSRSSYNSPLHF. The CDR3 DNA sequence: TGTGCCAGCAGTTTATCTCGAAGCTCCTATAATTCACCCCTCCACTTT. This sequence joins TRBV27 and TRBJ1-6, with no clear D. Trimming cost V 0 bases and J 0 bases, with 6 bases left between them. This CDR3 comprises 16 residues. CDR1 MNHEY and CDR2 SMNVEV come from the germline V gene (reference sequence).

This chain connects TRBV9 to TRBJ2-5; unclear D gene. The V gene's germline CDR1 is SGDLS and CDR2 YYNGEE. The CDR3 is made up of 12 amino acids. V lost 0 bases and J lost 1, with 1 base in between. CDR3 loop: CASSVAQETQYF. DNA of the CDR3: TGTGCCAGCAGCGTAGCCCAAGAGACCCAGTACTTC.

This clone has only one observation. The chain joins TRBV7-9 to TRBJ2-2; 9 nucleotides match TRBD1. Trimming at V came to 5 bases and at J to 4 bases, leaving 5 bases not matched to a gene. This CDR3 has 15 amino acids. Germline V gene data show CDR1 as SEHNR and CDR2 as FQNEAQ (reference sequence). CDR3 nucleotides: TGTGCCAGCAGCCCACAGGGGGCCGGCACCGGGGAGCTGTTTTTT. Translated: CASSPQGAGTGELFF.

The V call is TRBV5-1, the J call TRBJ1-2, with 9 nucleotides matching TRBD1. CDR3 length: 14 residues. Per germline, CDR1 SGHRS and CDR2 YFSETQ. Germline trimming cut 4 bases from V and 7 bases from J; bases unmatched to any gene: 8. CDR3 region: CASSQDRGQGGYTF. DNA for the CDR3: TGCGCCAGCAGCCAGGACAGGGGACAGGGTGGCTACACCTTC.